The clone carrying this TCR beta chain appeared a few times. Other DNA sequences of this sample code for an identical CDR3. This entry comes from a study of blood T cell repertoires in COVID-19. Study-level information: Samples came from the United States, Italy and Spain, spanning acute and convalescent COVID-19. From T cells, B-cell-depleted T cells, or PBMCs came the material, which was cDNA or gDNA.

The data were produced by immunoSEQ multiplex PCR, yet TCRdb's version contains in-frame clones alone and is incomplete. The sample lists some 250,000 clones; around 88% were seen once. The CDR3 sequence is 12 residues long. Trimming removed 10 bases from V and 3 bases from J; junction bases left unmatched: 4. Germline CDR1 reads MNHEY; CDR2 reads SVGAGI. The rearrangement joins TRBV6-5 to TRBJ2-7; TRBD1 aligns across 9 bases. Sequencing was done on a sample of peripheral blood. The source of this sequence is a man between 25 and 39 years old with active or convalescent COVID-19. The CDR3 DNA follows: TGTGCCACGAGGGACAGGGTCTACGAGCAGTACTTC. Amino acids: CATRDRVYEQYF.